This is a list of T cell receptor beta chains from one sample in a study of shared clonotypes between healthy human individuals. Clones were read by immunoSEQ multiplex PCR, and TCRdb kept only the in-frame ones, dropping some. Among 1.6 million or so clones listed, about 96% were seen once. Sequencing was done on a sample of naive CD4+ T cells sorted from blood. The receptors come from a man younger than 40 in good health. Both conserved end residues are part of each CDR3.

V gene	CDR3 protein
TRBV7-2	CASSLFSKKQYF
TRBV5-5	CASSFRDYNEQFF
TRBV7-8	CASSQQKNTEAFF
TRBV2	CASSGESGAYEQYF
TRBV6-5	CASSYLVLGSSDTQYF
TRBV11-2	CASSLRTGDWNTEAFF
TRBV7-9	CASSPGGAQYF
TRBV2	CASSEGLASYNEQFF
TRBV6-5	CASSPGQTNYGYTF
TRBV10-1	CASSGQRNTEAFF
TRBV5-4	CASSPDYTTGELFF
TRBV5-4	CASSLMGTDTQYF
TRBV28	CASSFGLAANYEQFF
TRBV10-3	CAISESIGKQYEQYF
TRBV11-2	CASEGAGGYQSSYEQYF
TRBV5-6	CASSLGLRDNEQFF
TRBV28	CATVGSGGANTEAFF
TRBV7-9	CASSPRAVAYEQYF
TRBV28	CASSLPPPNSNQPQHF
TRBV5-1	CASSLGPENTEAFF
TRBV19	CASSIRTGSSYNEQFF
TRBV9	CASSVSPVGSGEKLFF
TRBV5-1	CASSSGTGLNTEAFF
TRBV13	CASSPFRDRGVTTGELFF
TRBV5-1	CASSLDSNTGELFF
TRBV11-2	CASSLPAGGTGELFF
TRBV6-6	CASVLAGMETQYF
TRBV4-3	CASSRTTSGSASSYEQYF
TRBV5-1	CASSFTGTISEQYF
TRBV18	CASSPLGSEQFF
TRBV5-8	CASSYTGTLVGELFF
TRBV15	CATSRDRRIGPNIQYF
TRBV27	CASKRVSQETQYF
TRBV5-8	CASSLVGGGYEQYF
TRBV4-1	CASSQGVTRQGAYEQYF
TRBV2	CASSDTNSNQPQHF
TRBV11-2	CASSHYAGRPVGTQYF
TRBV11-2	CASIRTSGSYTDTQYF
TRBV4-1	CASSQVMTISNNEQFF
TRBV18	CASSMGNRPGGTGELFF
TRBV5-6	CASSFGDRRNRDYGYTF
TRBV5-1	CASSSGLAGVTAYEQYF
TRBV27	CASSFGGAPNYGYTF
TRBV7-3	CASSLSSGELFF
TRBV11-2	CASSPDLIVGSYNEQFF
TRBV30	CAWRNPGQGVRQYF
TRBV7-9	CASSLPGPREAFF
TRBV7-2	CASSFQGSQGTEAFF
TRBV10-3	CAISGGRGSKFHHQYEQYF
TRBV9	CASSARLAGGQETQYF
TRBV28	CASSLLQVSGNTIYF
TRBV19	CASRLAGPQHF
TRBV2	CASSTGLAGPGELFF
TRBV28	CASNQGQRYTDTQYF
TRBV5-4	CASSPSGRAYNEQFF
TRBV7-9	CASSPQGESAFF
TRBV29-1	CSVGGHDSYNEQFF
TRBV23-1	CASSQPPGVGDTQYF
TRBV5-8	CASSLWGGGGTHSGNTIYF